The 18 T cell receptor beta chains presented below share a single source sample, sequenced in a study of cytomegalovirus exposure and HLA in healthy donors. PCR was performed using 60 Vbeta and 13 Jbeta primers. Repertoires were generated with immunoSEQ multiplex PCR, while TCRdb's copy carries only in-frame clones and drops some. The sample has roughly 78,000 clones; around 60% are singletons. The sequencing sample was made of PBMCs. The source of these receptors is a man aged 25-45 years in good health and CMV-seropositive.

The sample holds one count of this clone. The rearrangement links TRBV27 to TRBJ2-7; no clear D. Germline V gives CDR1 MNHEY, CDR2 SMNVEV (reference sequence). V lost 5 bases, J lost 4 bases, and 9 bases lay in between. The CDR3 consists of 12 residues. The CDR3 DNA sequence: TGTGCCAGCAGTCCCCCCGGTTACGAGCAGTACTTC. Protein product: CASSPPGYEQYF.

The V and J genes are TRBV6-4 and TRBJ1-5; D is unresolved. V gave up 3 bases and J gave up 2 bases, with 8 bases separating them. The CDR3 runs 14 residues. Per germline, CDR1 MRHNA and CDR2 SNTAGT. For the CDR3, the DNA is TGTGCCAGCAGTGAAGCCGGGGGCAATCAGCCCCAGCATTTT. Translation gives CASSEAGGNQPQHF.

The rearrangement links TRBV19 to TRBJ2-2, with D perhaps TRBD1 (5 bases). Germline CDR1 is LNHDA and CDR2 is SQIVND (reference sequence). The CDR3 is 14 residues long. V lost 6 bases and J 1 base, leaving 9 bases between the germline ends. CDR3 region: CASRQQENTGELFF. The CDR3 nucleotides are TGTGCCAGTAGGCAACAGGAGAACACCGGGGAGCTGTTTTTT.

The CDR3 sequence: CASSFGLAGAPGNTGELFF. DNA for the CDR3: TGTGCCAGCAGTTTTGGACTAGCGGGAGCCCCGGGGAACACCGGGGAGCTGTTTTTT. The rearrangement links TRBV9 to TRBJ2-2, with TRBD2 identical over 13 bases. V trimming: 5 bases; J trimming: 1 base; junction bases outside the gene matches: 11. Germline loops: CDR1 SGDLS, CDR2 YYNGEE. The CDR3 is 19 residues long.

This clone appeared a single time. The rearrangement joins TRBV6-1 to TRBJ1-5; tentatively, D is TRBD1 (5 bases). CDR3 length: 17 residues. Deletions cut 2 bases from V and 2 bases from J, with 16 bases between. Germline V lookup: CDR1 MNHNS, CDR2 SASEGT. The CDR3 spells CASSEWQAAGGNQPQHF. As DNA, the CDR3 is TGTGCCAGCAGTGAATGGCAGGCGGCGGGGGGCAATCAGCCCCAGCATTTT.

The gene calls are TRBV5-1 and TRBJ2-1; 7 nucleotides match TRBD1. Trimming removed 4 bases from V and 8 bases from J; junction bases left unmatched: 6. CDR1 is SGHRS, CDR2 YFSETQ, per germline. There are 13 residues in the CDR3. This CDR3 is CASSVGQGDEQFF. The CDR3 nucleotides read TGCGCCAGCAGCGTAGGTCAGGGGGATGAGCAGTTCTTC. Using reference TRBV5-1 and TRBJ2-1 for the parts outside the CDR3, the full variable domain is KAGVTQTPRYLIKTRGQQVTLSCSPISGHRSVSWYQQTPGQGLQFLFEYFSETQRNKGNFPGRFSGRQFSNSRSEMNVSTLELGDSALYLCASSVGQGDEQFFGPGTRLTVL.

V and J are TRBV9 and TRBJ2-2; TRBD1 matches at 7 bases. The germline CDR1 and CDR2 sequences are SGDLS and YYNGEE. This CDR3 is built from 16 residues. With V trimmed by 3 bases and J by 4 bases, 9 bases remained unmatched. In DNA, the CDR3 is TGTGCCAGCAGCGCCCCACAGGGGCGAGCCACCGGGGAGCTGTTTTTT. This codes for CASSAPQGRATGELFF.

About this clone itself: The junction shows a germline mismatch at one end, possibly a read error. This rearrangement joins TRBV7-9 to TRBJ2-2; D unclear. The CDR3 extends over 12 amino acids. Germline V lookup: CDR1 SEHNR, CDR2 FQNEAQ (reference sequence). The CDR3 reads CSSSSGTGELFF. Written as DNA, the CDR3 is TGTTCCAGCAGCTCCGGTACCGGGGAGCTGTTTTTT.

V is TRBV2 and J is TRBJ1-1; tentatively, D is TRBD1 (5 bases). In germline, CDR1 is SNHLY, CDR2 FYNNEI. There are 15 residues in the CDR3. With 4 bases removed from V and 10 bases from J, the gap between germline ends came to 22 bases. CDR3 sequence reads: CASSVSREGFGRAFF. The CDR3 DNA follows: TGTGCCAGCAGTGTGTCCAGGGAAGGTTTCGGTCGAGCTTTCTTT.

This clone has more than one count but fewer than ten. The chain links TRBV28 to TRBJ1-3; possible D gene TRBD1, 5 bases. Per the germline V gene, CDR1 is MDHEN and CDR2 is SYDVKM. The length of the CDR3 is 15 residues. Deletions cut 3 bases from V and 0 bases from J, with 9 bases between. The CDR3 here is CASSLTASSGNTIYF. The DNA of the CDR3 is TGTGCCAGCAGTTTGACAGCCAGCTCTGGAAACACCATATATTTT.

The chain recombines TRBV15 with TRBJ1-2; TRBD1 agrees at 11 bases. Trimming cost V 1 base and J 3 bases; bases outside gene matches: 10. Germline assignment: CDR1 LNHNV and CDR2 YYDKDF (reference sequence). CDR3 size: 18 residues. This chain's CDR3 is CATSRATPDRGRDYGYTF. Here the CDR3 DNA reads TGTGCCACCAGCAGAGCGACCCCGGACAGGGGGCGCGACTATGGCTACACCTTC.

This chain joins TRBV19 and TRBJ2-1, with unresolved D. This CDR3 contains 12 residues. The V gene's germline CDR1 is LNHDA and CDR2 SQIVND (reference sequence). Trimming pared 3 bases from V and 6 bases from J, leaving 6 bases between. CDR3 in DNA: TGTGCCAGTAGTATGGGCTTCAATGAGCAGTTCTTC. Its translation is CASSMGFNEQFF.

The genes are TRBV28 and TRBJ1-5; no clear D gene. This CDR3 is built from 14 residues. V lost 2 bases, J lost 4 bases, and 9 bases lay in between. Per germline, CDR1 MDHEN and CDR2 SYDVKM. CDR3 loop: CASSLDFGNQPQHF. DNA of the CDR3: TGTGCCAGCAGTTTAGACTTCGGGAATCAGCCCCAGCATTTT.

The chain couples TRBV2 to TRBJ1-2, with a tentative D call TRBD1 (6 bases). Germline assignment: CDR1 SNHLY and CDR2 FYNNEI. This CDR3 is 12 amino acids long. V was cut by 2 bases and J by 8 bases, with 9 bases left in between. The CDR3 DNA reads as TGTGCCAGCAGTGAAACAACAGGGGGCTACACCTTC. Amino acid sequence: CASSETTGGYTF.

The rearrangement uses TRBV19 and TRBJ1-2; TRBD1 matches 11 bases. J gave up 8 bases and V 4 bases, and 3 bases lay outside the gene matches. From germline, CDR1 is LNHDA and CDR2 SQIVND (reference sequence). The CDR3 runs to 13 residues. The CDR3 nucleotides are TGTGCCAGTAGTAGGGGACAGGGGGTCGGCTACACCTTC. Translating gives CASSRGQGVGYTF.

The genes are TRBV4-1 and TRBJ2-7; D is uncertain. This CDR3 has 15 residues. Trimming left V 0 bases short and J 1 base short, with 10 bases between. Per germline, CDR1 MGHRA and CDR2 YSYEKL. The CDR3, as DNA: TGCGCCAGCAGCCAAGAACGCGTCACGTCCTACGAGCAGTACTTC. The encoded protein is CASSQERVTSYEQYF.

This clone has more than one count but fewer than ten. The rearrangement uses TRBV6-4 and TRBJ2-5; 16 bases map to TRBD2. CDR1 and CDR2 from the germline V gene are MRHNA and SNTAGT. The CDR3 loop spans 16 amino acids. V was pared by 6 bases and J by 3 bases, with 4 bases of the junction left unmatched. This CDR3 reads CASRPGTSGGEETQYF. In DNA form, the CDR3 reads TGTGCCAGCAGGCCCGGGACTAGCGGGGGGGAAGAGACCCAGTACTTC.

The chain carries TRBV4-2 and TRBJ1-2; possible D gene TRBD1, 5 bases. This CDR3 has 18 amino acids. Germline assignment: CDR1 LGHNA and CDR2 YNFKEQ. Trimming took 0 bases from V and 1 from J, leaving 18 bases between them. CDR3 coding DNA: TGTGCCAGCAGCCAAGACCCCCCGGGCAGGGTTAGTAACTATGGCTACACCTTC. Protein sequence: CASSQDPPGRVSNYGYTF.